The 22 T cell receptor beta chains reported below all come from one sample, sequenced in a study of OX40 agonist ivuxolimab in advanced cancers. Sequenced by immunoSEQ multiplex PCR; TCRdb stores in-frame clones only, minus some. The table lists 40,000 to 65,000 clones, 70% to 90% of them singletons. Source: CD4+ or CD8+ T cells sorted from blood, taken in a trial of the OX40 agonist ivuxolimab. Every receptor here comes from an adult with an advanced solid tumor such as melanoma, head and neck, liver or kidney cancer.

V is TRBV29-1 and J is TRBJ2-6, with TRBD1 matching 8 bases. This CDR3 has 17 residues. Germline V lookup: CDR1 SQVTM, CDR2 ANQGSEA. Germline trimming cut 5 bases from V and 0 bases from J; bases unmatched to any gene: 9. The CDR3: CSVYDRGRTSGANVLTF. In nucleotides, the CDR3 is TGCAGCGTTTACGACAGGGGCCGCACCTCTGGGGCCAACGTCCTGACTTTC.

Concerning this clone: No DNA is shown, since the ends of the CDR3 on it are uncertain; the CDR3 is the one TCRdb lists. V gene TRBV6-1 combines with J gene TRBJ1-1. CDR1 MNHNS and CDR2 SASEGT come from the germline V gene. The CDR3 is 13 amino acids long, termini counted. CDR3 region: CASILAGLGQAFF.

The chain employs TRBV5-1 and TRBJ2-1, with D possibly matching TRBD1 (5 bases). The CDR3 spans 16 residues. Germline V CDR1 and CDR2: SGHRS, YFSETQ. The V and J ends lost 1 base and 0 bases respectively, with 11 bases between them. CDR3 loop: CASSLQGRGSYNEQFF. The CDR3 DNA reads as TGCGCCAGCAGCTTGCAGGGAAGGGGCTCCTACAATGAGCAGTTCTTC.

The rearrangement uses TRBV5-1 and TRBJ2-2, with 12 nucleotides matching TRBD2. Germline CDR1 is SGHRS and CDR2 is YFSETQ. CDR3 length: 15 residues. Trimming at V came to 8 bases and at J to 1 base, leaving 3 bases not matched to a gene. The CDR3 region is CASKTSGGNTGELFF. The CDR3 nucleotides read TGCGCCAGTAAGACTAGCGGGGGGAACACCGGGGAGCTGTTTTTT.

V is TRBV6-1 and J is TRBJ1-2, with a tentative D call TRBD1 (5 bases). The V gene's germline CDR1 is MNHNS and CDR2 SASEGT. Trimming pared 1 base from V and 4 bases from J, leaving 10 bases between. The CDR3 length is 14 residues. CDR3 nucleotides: TGTGCCAGCAGTGAAGACGGGGGTTCCTATGGCTACACCTTC. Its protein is CASSEDGGSYGYTF.

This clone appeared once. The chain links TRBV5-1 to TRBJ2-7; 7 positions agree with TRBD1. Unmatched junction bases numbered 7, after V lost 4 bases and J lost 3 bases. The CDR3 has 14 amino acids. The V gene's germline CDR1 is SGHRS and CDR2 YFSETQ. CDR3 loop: CASSSRGQDYEQYF. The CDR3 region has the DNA TGCGCCAGCAGCAGTCGAGGACAGGACTACGAGCAGTACTTC. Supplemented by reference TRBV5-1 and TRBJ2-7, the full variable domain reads KAGVTQTPRYLIKTRGQQVTLSCSPISGHRSVSWYQQTPGQGLQFLFEYFSETQRNKGNFPGRFSGRQFSNSRSEMNVSTLELGDSALYLCASSSRGQDYEQYFGPGTRLTVT.

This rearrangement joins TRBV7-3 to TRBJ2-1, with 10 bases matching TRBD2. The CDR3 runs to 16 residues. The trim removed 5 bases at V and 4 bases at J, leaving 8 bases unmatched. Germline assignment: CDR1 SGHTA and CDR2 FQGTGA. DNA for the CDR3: TGTGCCAGCAGCGAAACCGGGACTAGCGCGTACAATGAGCAGTTCTTC. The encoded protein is CASSETGTSAYNEQFF.

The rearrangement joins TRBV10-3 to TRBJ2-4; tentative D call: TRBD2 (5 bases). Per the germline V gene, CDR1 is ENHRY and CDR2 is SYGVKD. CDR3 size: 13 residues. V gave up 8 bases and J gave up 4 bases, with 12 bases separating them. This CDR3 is CAIGLEGKNIQYF. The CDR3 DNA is TGTGCCATCGGTCTAGAGGGAAAAAACATTCAGTACTTC.

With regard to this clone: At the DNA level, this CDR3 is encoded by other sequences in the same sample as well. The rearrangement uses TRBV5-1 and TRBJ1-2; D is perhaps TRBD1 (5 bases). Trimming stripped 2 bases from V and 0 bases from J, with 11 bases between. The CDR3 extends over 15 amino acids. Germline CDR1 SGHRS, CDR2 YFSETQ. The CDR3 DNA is TGCGCCAGCAGCTTAACAGGCGATCCTAACTATGGCTACACCTTC. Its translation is CASSLTGDPNYGYTF.

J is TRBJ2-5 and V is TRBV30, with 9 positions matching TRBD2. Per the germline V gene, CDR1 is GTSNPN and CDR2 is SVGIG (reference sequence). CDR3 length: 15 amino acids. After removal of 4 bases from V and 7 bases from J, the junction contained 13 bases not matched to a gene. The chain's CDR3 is CAWNVAGGLYLTQYF. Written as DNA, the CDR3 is TGTGCCTGGAATGTGGCGGGGGGGCTATATCTGACCCAGTACTTC.

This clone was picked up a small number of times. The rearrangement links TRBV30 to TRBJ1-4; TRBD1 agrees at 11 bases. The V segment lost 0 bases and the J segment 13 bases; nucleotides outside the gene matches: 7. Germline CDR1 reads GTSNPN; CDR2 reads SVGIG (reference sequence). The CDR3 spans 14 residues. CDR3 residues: CAWSVSGQGALLFF. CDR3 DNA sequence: TGTGCCTGGAGTGTATCCGGACAGGGGGCCTTACTGTTTTTT.

The CDR3 is CASRGGTGGNEQYF. In DNA form, the CDR3 reads TGCGCCAGCAGAGGTGGGACAGGGGGCAACGAGCAGTACTTC. The genes are TRBV5-1 and TRBJ2-7; 12 bases align to TRBD1. With V trimmed by 5 bases and J by 5 bases, 5 bases remained unmatched. Germline lookup yields CDR1 SGHRS and CDR2 YFSETQ. This CDR3 is built from 14 residues.

The CDR3 DNA reads as TGTGCCATCAGGGGAGGGGCCAGCTCCTACAATGAGCAGTTCTTC. Residues: CAIRGGASSYNEQFF. The chain employs TRBV10-3 and TRBJ2-1; TRBD2 matches 7 bases. The germline gives CDR1 ENHRY, CDR2 SYGVKD. The CDR3 covers 15 residues. Unmatched junction bases numbered 5, after V lost 6 bases and J lost 0 bases.

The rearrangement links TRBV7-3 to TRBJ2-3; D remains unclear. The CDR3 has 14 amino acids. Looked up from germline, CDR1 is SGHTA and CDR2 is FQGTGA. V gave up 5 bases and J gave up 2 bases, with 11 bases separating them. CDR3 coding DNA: TGTGCCAGCAGCCCACCTGGTACCACAGATACGCAGTATTTT. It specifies CASSPPGTTDTQYF.

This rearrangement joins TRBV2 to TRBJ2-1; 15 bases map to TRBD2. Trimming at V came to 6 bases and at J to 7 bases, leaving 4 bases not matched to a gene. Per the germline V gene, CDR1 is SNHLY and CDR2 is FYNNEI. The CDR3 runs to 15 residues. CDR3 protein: CASSGGTSGRNEQFF. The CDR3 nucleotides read TGTGCCAGCAGCGGAGGGACTAGCGGGAGGAATGAGCAGTTCTTC.

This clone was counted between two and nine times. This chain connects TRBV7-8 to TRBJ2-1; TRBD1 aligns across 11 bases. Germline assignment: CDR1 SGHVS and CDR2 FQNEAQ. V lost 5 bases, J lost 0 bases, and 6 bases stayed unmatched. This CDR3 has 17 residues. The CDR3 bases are TGTGCCAGCAGCCCACTTGGGACAGGGGGCTCCTACAATGAGCAGTTCTTC. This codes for CASSPLGTGGSYNEQFF.

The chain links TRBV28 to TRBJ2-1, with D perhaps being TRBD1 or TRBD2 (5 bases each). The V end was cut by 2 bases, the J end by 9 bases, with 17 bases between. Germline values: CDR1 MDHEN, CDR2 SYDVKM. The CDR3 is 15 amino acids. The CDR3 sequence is CASSLVGTTGFEQFF. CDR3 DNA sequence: TGTGCCAGCAGTTTAGTTGGGACGACGGGGTTTGAGCAGTTCTTC. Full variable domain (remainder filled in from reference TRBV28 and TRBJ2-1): DVKVTQSSRYLVKRTGEKVFLECVQDMDHENMFWYRQDPGLGLRLIYFSYDVKMKEKGDIPEGYSVSREKKERFSLILESASTNQTSMYLCASSLVGTTGFEQFFGPGTRLTVL.

Here the CDR3 DNA reads TGTGCCAGCAGTACGAGCGGGGGCAAGATTTCCTACGAGCAGTACTTC. Its translation: CASSTSGGKISYEQYF. The rearrangement uses TRBV6-6 and TRBJ2-7; 8 bases align to TRBD2. Trimming took 5 bases from V and 1 from J; bases not matched to a gene: 10. CDR3 length: 16 residues. The germline V gene has CDR1 MNHNY and CDR2 SVGAGI (reference sequence).

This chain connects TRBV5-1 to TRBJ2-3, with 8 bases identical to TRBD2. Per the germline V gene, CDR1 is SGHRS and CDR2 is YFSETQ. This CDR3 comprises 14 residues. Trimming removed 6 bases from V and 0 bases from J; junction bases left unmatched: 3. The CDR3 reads CASNRGGSTDTQYF. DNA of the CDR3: TGCGCCAGCAACCGGGGGGGAAGCACAGATACGCAGTATTTT.

CDR3: CASSVLDRGADTQYF. The CDR3 nucleotides are TGTGCCAGCAGCGTCCTGGACAGGGGAGCAGATACGCAGTATTTT. The chain joins TRBV9 to TRBJ2-3, with 9 bases fitting TRBD1. This CDR3 contains 15 residues. V lost 2 bases to trimming and J lost 4 bases; unmatched junction nucleotides: 5. The germline CDR1 and CDR2 sequences are SGDLS and YYNGEE.

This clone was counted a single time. The CDR3, as DNA: TGCGCCAGCAGCTTGGCAGGGGGCTCGGAGACCCAGTACTTC. Encoded protein: CASSLAGGSETQYF. The chain is built from TRBV5-1 and TRBJ2-7; 8 bases agree with TRBD1. The closer fit of TRBJ2-5 to the DNA end suggests the J call may be wrong. The germline V gene encodes CDR1 SGHRS and CDR2 YFSETQ. CDR3 length: 14 residues.

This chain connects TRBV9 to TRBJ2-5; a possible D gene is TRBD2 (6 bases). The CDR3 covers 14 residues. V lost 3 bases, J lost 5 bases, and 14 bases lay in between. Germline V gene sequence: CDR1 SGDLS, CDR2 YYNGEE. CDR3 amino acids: CASSGGEAGETQYF. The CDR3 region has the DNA TGTGCCAGCAGCGGCGGGGAGGCAGGGGAGACCCAGTACTTC. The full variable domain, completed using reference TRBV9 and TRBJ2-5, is DSGVTQTPKHLITATGQRVTLRCSPRSGDLSVYWYQQSLDQGLQFLIQYYNGEERAKGNILERFSAQQFPDLHSELNLSSLELGDSALYFCASSGGEAGETQYFGPGTRLLVL.